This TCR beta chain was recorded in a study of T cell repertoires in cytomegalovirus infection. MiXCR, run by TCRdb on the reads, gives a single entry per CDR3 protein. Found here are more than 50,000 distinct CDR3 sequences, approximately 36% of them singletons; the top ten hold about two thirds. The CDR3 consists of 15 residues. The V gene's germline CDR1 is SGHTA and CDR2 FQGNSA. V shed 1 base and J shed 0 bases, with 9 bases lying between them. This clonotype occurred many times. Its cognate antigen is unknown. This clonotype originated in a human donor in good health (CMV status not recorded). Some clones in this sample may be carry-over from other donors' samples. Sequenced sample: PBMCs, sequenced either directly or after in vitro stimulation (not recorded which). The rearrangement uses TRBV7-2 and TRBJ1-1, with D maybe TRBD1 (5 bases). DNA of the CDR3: TGTGCCAGCAGCTTAGGCCCGACAGTGAACACTGAAGCTTTCTTT. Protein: CASSLGPTVNTEAFF.